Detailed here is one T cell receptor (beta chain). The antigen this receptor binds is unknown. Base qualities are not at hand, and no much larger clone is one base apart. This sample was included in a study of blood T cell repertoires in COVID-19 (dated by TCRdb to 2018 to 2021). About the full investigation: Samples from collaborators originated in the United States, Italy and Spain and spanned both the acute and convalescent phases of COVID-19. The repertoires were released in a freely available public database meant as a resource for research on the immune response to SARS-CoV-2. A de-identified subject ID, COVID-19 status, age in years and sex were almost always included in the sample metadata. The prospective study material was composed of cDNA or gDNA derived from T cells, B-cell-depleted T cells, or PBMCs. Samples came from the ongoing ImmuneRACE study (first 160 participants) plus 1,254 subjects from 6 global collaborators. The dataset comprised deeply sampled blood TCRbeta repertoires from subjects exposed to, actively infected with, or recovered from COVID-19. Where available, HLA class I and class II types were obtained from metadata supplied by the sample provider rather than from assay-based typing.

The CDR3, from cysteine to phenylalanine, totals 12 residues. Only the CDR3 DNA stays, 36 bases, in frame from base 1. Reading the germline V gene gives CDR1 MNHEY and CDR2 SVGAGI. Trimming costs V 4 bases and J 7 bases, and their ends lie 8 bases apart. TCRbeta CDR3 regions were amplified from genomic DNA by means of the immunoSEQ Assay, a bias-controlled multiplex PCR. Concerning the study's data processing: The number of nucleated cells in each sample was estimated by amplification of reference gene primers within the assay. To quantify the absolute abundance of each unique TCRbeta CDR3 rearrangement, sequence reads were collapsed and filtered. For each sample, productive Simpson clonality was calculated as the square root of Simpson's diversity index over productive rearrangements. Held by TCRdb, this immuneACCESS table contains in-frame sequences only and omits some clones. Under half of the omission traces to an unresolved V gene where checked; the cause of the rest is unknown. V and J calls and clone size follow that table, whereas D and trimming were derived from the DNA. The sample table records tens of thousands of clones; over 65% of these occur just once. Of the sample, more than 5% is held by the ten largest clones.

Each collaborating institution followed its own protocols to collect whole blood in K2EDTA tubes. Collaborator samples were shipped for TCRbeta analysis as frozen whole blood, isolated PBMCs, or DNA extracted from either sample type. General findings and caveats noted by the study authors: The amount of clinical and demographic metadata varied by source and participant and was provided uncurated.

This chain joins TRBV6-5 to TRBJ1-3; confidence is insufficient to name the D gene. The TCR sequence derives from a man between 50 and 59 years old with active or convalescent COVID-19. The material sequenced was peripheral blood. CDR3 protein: CASSSAQNTIYF. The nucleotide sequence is TGTGCCAGCAGTTCCGCCCAGAACACCATATATTTT.